This TCR beta chain was documented in a study of blood T cell repertoires in COVID-19. Overall study: Whether acute or convalescent, the COVID-19 samples came from the United States, Italy and Spain. Nucleic acid was either cDNA or gDNA, and it came from T cells, B-cell-depleted T cells, or PBMCs.

Trimming shortened V by 5 bases and J by 0 bases, and 17 bases separated the two germline ends. The CDR3 has 17 amino acids. Germline V gives CDR1 MNHNY, CDR2 SVGAGI (reference sequence). Original methodology: Amplification with reference gene primers provided the estimates of nucleated cell counts. Only in-frame clones appear in the TCRdb table, and some are missing; sequencing was by immunoSEQ multiplex PCR. V and J calls and clone size are those listed in that table; D and trimming were worked out from the DNA. The sample lists hundreds of thousands of clones, around four fifths occurring once. J is TRBJ1-3 and V is TRBV6-6; D not resolved. The origin of this receptor is a woman of 80 years or more with acute or convalescent COVID-19. The sample taken for sequencing was peripheral blood. In DNA, the CDR3 is TGTGCCAGCAGTCGACCAGCGGACCCTAGCTCTGGAAACACCATATATTTT. Protein sequence: CASSRPADPSSGNTIYF.